A single sample is the source of the 18 T cell receptor beta chains below, sequenced in a study of blood T cell repertoires in COVID-19. Produced via immunoSEQ multiplex PCR; TCRdb's table is partial and in-frame only. The table lists about 210,000 clones, just over 90% of them singletons. Sequencing input: peripheral blood. These receptors were taken from a man aged 30 to 45 with acute or convalescent COVID-19.

This clone was recorded only once. The V gene is TRBV2, the J gene TRBJ2-7; 9 bases are a match to TRBD2. Per germline, CDR1 SNHLY and CDR2 FYNNEI. The J segment lost 2 bases and the V segment lost 6 bases, leaving 17 bases of the junction unmatched. The CDR3 spans 18 residues. The CDR3 DNA reads TGTGCCAGCAGCCGGACTGGATTCTTTGAGCGGGGGGCCTACGAGCAGTACTTC. It yields the protein CASSRTGFFERGAYEQYF.

The gene calls are TRBV18 and TRBJ1-3; 8 bases are shared with TRBD1. CDR1 KGHSH and CDR2 LQKENI come from the germline V gene. V shed 2 bases, J shed 0 bases, and the junction held 9 bases outside the gene matches. This CDR3 spans 18 amino acids. CDR3 coding DNA: TGTGCCAGCTCACCAGTGGGACAGGCCGCTTACTCTGGAAACACCATATATTTT. Its protein is CASSPVGQAAYSGNTIYF.

This CDR3 is CASREQGVDIQYF. CDR3 coding DNA: TGTGCCAGCAGAGAACAGGGGGTGGACATTCAGTACTTC. The chain couples TRBV28 to TRBJ2-4; 8 nucleotides agree with TRBD1. CDR1 is MDHEN and CDR2 is SYDVKM in the germline V gene. CDR3 length: 13 residues. The ends lost 6 bases at V and 8 bases at J; junction bases unmatched: 6.

The chain joins TRBV6-1 to TRBJ1-4; D is unclear. CDR1 is MNHNS, CDR2 SASEGT, per germline. V lost 2 bases and J 7 bases, leaving 8 bases between the germline ends. This CDR3 region has 13 residues. CDR3 sequence: CASSEPGSEKLFF. The DNA of the CDR3 is TGTGCCAGCAGTGAACCAGGTTCTGAAAAACTGTTTTTT.

For the CDR3, the DNA is TGTGCCAGCAGCTTCTGGACAGGGACCTTTAGCAATCAGCCCCAGCATTTT. It translates to CASSFWTGTFSNQPQHF. The chain carries TRBV5-6 and TRBJ1-5; TRBD1 matches 8 bases. The germline CDR1 and CDR2 sequences are SGHDT and YYEEEE. The CDR3 is made up of 17 amino acids. V was clipped by 2 bases and J by 0 bases; unmatched bases: 7.

The rearrangement joins TRBV7-8 to TRBJ2-1, with 8 bases fitting TRBD2. The germline CDR1 and CDR2 sequences are SGHVS and FQNEAQ. The V gene end was trimmed by 6 bases and the J gene end by 14 bases; junction bases not matched to a gene: 15. The CDR3 consists of 14 residues. CDR3 bases: TGTGCCAGCAGATTCTCCCACGGGGGGGACCGTAAGTTCTTC. This codes for CASRFSHGGDRKFF. Complete variable domain (other parts from reference TRBV7-8 and TRBJ2-1): GAGVSQSPRYKVAKRGQDVALRCDPISGHVSLFWYQQALGQGPEFLTYFQNEAQLDKSGLPSDRFFAERPEGSVSTLKIQRTQQEDSAVYLCASRFSHGGDRKFFGPGTRLTVL.

The V gene is TRBV5-1, the J gene TRBJ2-2; 10 nucleotides agree with TRBD1. The CDR3 extends over 14 amino acids. The V and J ends lost 3 bases and 7 bases, in that order; junction bases with no gene match: 3. Germline values: CDR1 SGHRS, CDR2 YFSETQ. CDR3 DNA: TGCGCCAGCAGCTCGGACAGGGGGGACGGGGAGCTGTTTTTT. It translates to CASSSDRGDGELFF.

The chain joins TRBV5-4 to TRBJ2-1; unclear D gene. The CDR3 contains 13 residues. The germline V and J ends were trimmed by 2 bases and 15 bases, with 18 bases remaining between them. Germline CDR1 is SGHNT and CDR2 is YYREEE (reference sequence). This chain's CDR3 is CASSFNPERVAFF. In nucleotides, the CDR3 is TGTGCCAGCAGCTTTAACCCTGAACGGGTCGCGTTCTTC.

The V call is TRBV18, the J call TRBJ2-7; 12 nucleotides agree with TRBD1. The CDR3 totals 13 residues. The V gene's germline CDR1 is KGHSH and CDR2 LQKENI. J was trimmed by 5 bases and V by 5 bases; bases with no gene match: 1. The CDR3 spells CASSGTGGNEQYF. The CDR3, as DNA: TGTGCCAGCTCAGGGACAGGGGGCAACGAGCAGTACTTC.

The V call is TRBV12-3 or TRBV12-4, the J call TRBJ1-1; TRBD1 agrees at 8 bases. V was pared by 6 bases and J by 7 bases, with 4 bases of the junction left unmatched. The CDR3 spans 12 residues. The CDR3 sequence is CASSGDRREAFF. The CDR3 DNA follows: TGTGCCAGCAGCGGGGACAGGCGTGAAGCTTTCTTT.

CDR3 loop: CASSAVVGGNSPLHF. The CDR3 nucleotides are TGTGCCAGCAGCGCCGTGGTGGGGGGGAATTCACCCCTCCACTTT. The chain has TRBV9 and TRBJ1-6; D might be TRBD1 (5 bases). Germline loops: CDR1 SGDLS, CDR2 YYNGEE. CDR3 length: 15 amino acids. V was trimmed by 3 bases and J by 7 bases, leaving 14 bases between them.

V and J are TRBV9 and TRBJ2-1; 8 bases map to TRBD2. With V trimmed by 2 bases and J by 3 bases, 1 base remained unmatched. Germline CDR1 SGDLS, CDR2 YYNGEE. The CDR3 length is 14 residues. The chain's CDR3 is CASSVTSVYNEQFF. CDR3 DNA: TGTGCCAGCAGCGTGACTAGCGTCTACAATGAGCAGTTCTTC.

The rearrangement joins TRBV7-6 to TRBJ2-1; 7 bases are a match to TRBD2. The V segment lost 6 bases and the J segment 6 bases; nucleotides outside the gene matches: 11. Germline loops: CDR1 SGHVS, CDR2 FNYEAQ. The CDR3 is 15 amino acids. The CDR3, as DNA: TGTGCCAGCAGTCCGACGGGCGGGAGCGGCAATGAGCAGTTCTTC. Translating it yields CASSPTGGSGNEQFF.

Regarding this clone: A junction boundary mismatches the germline segment, possibly from a read error. The CDR3 DNA follows: TGTGCCAGCACCTTAGGAGGTAGGGGTCGGACTGAAGCTTTCTTT. Translated: CASTLGGRGRTEAFF. The chain joins TRBV11-2 to TRBJ1-1, with D tentatively TRBD1 (5 bases). The CDR3 sequence is 15 residues long. The germline gives CDR1 SGHAT, CDR2 FQNNGV.

The chain recombines TRBV10-1 with TRBJ2-5; tentatively, D is TRBD1 (5 bases). Between the trimmed V and J ends, which lost 7 bases and 5 bases, there was a span of 20 bases. Germline V lookup: CDR1 WNHNN, CDR2 SYGVQD (reference sequence). This CDR3 region has 15 residues. CDR3: CASILPRWNRETQYF. The CDR3 DNA reads TGCGCCAGCATCTTACCTAGGTGGAACAGGGAGACCCAGTACTTC.

This chain connects TRBV19 to TRBJ2-3; TRBD2 agrees at 13 bases. The V and J ends lost 4 bases and 11 bases, in that order; junction bases with no gene match: 18. Germline-derived CDR1 and CDR2 are LNHDA and SQIVND (reference sequence). This CDR3 has 18 residues. CDR3 amino acids: CASSSWGLAGPQRGGQYF. CDR3 nucleotides: TGTGCCAGTAGTAGTTGGGGACTAGCGGGGCCCCAACGAGGGGGGCAGTATTTT.

The J gene is TRBJ2-1, the V gene TRBV7-9; 9 bases map to TRBD1. In germline, CDR1 is SEHNR, CDR2 FQNEAQ (reference sequence). CDR3 length equals 15 residues. Germline trimming cut 4 bases from V and 7 bases from J; bases unmatched to any gene: 8. The CDR3 DNA sequence: TGTGCCAGCAGCTCACCGGGACAGGGAAGTAATGAGCAGTTCTTC. Translated, it gives CASSSPGQGSNEQFF.

This rearrangement joins TRBV27 to TRBJ2-1; 10 bases are shared with TRBD1. Germline V CDR1 and CDR2: MNHEY, SMNVEV (reference sequence). The V and J ends lost 5 bases and 6 bases, in that order; junction bases with no gene match: 7. The CDR3 contains 15 residues. The CDR3 here is CASSRGQGSVNEQFF. The CDR3 coding sequence is TGTGCCAGCAGTCGGGGACAGGGGTCAGTCAATGAGCAGTTCTTC.